A single sample is the source of the 7 T cell receptor beta chains below, sequenced in a study of cytomegalovirus exposure and HLA in healthy donors. Primers included in the PCR were 60 Vbeta and 13 Jbeta primers. The assay was immunoSEQ multiplex PCR, and TCRdb's table has in-frame clones only and misses some. The sample holds roughly 48,000 clones, over 60% seen once. Sequences were obtained from PBMCs. All receptors come from a woman in her twenties or thirties in good health and CMV-seronegative.

As DNA, the CDR3 is TGTGCCAGCAGTTTGGTAGCGGGAGTTATTGAGCAGTTCTTC. This codes for CASSLVAGVIEQFF. The V and J genes are TRBV28 and TRBJ2-1, with 9 bases aligning to TRBD2. This CDR3 comprises 14 residues. Germline V gene sequence: CDR1 MDHEN, CDR2 SYDVKM. J gave up 9 bases and V 3 bases, and 6 bases lay outside the gene matches.

This sequence joins TRBV4-2 and TRBJ2-1, with 13 positions matching TRBD2. With V trimmed by 4 bases and J by 7 bases, 7 bases remained unmatched. In germline, CDR1 is LGHNA, CDR2 YNFKEQ. The length of the CDR3 is 16 residues. The CDR3 sequence is CASSPGLAGEGNEQFF. The DNA for the CDR3 is TGTGCCAGCAGCCCCGGACTAGCGGGAGAGGGAAATGAGCAGTTCTTC.

The chain is built from TRBV5-4 and TRBJ2-7; 8 bases are a match to TRBD2. The CDR3 is 15 residues long. Losses at the gene ends were 5 bases for V and 0 bases for J; bases not matched to a gene: 7. CDR1 and CDR2 (germline): SGHNT, YYREEE (reference sequence). The CDR3 DNA reads as TGTGCCAGCAGTCGCGGGGGGCCCCGCTCCTACGAGCAGTACTTC. Amino acid sequence: CASSRGGPRSYEQYF. The variable domain in full, with the rest retrieved from reference TRBV5-4 and TRBJ2-7, is ETGVTQSPTHLIKTRGQQVTLRCSSQSGHNTVSWYQQALGQGPQFIFQYYREEENGRGNFPPRFSGLQFPNYSSELNVNALELDDSALYLCASSRGGPRSYEQYFGPGTRLTVT.

The chain links TRBV19 to TRBJ1-4; 9 bases match TRBD1. CDR1 LNHDA and CDR2 SQIVND come from the germline V gene (reference sequence). Germline trimming cut 5 bases from V and 5 bases from J; bases unmatched to any gene: 3. The CDR3 sequence is 14 residues long. CDR3 loop: CASSWGQGNEKLFF. CDR3 DNA sequence: TGTGCCAGTAGTTGGGGACAGGGCAATGAAAAACTGTTTTTT.

This chain joins TRBV2 and TRBJ1-1; D possibly corresponds to TRBD1 (6 bases). CDR3 length: 13 amino acids. Trimming pared 9 bases from V and 2 bases from J, leaving 13 bases between. Germline loops: CDR1 SNHLY, CDR2 FYNNEI. Here the CDR3 DNA reads TGTGCCAGTATTCCCGGGACAAACACTGAAGCTTTCTTT. Amino acid sequence: CASIPGTNTEAFF.

The rearrangement uses TRBV28 and TRBJ2-3, with 9 bases that match TRBD2. The CDR3 runs to 17 residues. V shed 4 bases and J 0 bases; nucleotides not matched to a gene: 8. Per the germline V gene, CDR1 is MDHEN and CDR2 is SYDVKM. In DNA form, the CDR3 reads TGTGCCAGCAGTTACCTCGGCGGGAGGGTTAGCACAGATACGCAGTATTTT. Amino acids: CASSYLGGRVSTDTQYF.

The J gene is TRBJ2-3, the V gene TRBV7-2; the match to TRBD2 covers 7 bases. The CDR3 spans 13 residues. Trimming at V came to 4 bases and at J to 4 bases, leaving 2 bases not matched to a gene. The germline CDR1 and CDR2 sequences are SGHTA and FQGNSA. The CDR3 region is CASSWGGADTQYF. The CDR3 nucleotides read TGTGCCAGCAGCTGGGGGGGTGCAGATACGCAGTATTTT.